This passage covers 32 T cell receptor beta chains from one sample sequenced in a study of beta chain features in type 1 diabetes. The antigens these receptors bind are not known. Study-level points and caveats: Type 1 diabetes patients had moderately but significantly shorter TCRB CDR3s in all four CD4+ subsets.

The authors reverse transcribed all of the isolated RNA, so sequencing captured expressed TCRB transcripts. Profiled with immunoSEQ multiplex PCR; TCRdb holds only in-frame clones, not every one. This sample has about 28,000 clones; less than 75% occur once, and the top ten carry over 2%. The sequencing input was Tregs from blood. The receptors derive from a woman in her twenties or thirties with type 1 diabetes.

CDR3 coding DNA: TGTGCCAGCATTGTAGGTGGCAGGACGAACACCGGGGAGCTGTTTTTT. It translates to CASIVGGRTNTGELFF. V is TRBV28 and J is TRBJ2-2; D unclear. The CDR3 is made up of 16 amino acids. Per germline, CDR1 MDHEN and CDR2 SYDVKM. The V and J ends lost 7 bases and 0 bases respectively, with 15 bases between them.

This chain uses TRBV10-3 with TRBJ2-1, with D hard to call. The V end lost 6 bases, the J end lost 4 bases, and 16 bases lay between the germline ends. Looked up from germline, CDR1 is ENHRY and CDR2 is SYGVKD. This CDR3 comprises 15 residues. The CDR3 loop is CAISPSLTEYNEQFF. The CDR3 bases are TGTGCCATCAGCCCCAGCCTAACGGAGTACAATGAGCAGTTCTTC.

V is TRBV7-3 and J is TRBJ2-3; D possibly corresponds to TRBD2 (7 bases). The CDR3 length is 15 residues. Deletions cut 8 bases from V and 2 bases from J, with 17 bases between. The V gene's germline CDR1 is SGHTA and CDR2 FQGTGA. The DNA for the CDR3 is TGTGCCAGCGCCATACAGGGAGGGGACACAGATACGCAGTATTTT. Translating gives CASAIQGGDTDTQYF.

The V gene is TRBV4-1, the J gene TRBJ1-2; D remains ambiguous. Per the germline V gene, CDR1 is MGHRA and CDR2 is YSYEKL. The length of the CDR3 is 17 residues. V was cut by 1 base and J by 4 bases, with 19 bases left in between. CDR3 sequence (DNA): TGCGCCAGCAGCCAAGTTTACCCAAGTCCGAGCTTCTATGGCTACACCTTC. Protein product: CASSQVYPSPSFYGYTF.

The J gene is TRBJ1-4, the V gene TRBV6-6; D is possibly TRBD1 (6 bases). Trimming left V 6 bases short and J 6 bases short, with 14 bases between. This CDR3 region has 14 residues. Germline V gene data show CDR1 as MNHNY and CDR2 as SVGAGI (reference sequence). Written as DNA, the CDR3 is TGTGCCAGCAGGCGGGAGGGGGGATATGAAAAACTGTTTTTT. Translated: CASRREGGYEKLFF.

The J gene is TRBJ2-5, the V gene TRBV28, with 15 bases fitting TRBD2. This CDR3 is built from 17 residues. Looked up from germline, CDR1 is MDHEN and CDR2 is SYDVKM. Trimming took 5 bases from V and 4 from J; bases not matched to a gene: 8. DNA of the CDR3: TGTGCCAGCAGTCCCGGACTAGCGGGAGGGCCCTCAGAGACCCAGTACTTC. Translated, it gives CASSPGLAGGPSETQYF.

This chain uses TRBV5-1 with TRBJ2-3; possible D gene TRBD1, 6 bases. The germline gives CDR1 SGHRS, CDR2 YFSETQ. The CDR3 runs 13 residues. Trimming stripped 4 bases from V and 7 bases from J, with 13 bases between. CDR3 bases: TGCGCCAGCAGCGAACTCACAGGGAATACGCAGTATTTT. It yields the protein CASSELTGNTQYF.

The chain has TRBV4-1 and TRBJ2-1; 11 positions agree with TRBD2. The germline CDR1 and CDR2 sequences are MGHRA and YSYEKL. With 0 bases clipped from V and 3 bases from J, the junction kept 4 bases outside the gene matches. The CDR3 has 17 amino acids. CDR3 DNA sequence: TGCGCCAGCAGCCAAGATCGGGGACTAGCGGTCTACAATGAGCAGTTCTTC. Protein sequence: CASSQDRGLAVYNEQFF.

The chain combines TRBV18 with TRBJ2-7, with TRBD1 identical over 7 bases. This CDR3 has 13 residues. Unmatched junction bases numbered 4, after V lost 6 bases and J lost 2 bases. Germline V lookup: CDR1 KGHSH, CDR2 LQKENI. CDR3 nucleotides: TGTGCCAGCTCCTCCGGGACAGCCTACGAGCAGTACTTC. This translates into CASSSGTAYEQYF.

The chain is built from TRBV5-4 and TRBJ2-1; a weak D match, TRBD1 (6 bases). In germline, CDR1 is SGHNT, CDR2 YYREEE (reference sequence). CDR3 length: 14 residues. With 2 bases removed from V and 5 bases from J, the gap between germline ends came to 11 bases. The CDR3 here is CASSLDRNNNEQFF. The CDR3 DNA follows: TGTGCCAGCAGCTTAGACAGGAACAACAATGAGCAGTTCTTC.

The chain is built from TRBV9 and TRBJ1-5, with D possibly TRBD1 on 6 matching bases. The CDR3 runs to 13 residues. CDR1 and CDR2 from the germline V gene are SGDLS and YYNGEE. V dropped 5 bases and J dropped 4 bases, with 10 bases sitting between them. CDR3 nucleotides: TGTGCCAGCAGTCAGGGGTCGAATCAGCCCCAGCATTTT. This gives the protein CASSQGSNQPQHF.

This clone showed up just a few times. As DNA, the CDR3 is TGTGCCAGCCGCGCTTCTGCAGGGGGCACCGGGGAGCTGTTTTTT. Protein product: CASRASAGGTGELFF. The gene calls are TRBV7-9 and TRBJ2-2; 7 bases are a match to TRBD1. The V gene end was trimmed by 8 bases and the J gene end by 4 bases; junction bases not matched to a gene: 10. CDR1 and CDR2 (germline): SEHNR, FQNEAQ (reference sequence). This CDR3 is 15 amino acids long.

The CDR3: CASSLVRGKAGANVLTF. The CDR3 bases are TGTGCCAGCAGCTTGGTGAGGGGGAAGGCTGGGGCCAACGTCCTGACTTTC. The genes are TRBV5-6 and TRBJ2-6; the D gene is possibly TRBD1 (6 bases). The CDR3 sequence is 17 residues long. The germline V and J ends were trimmed by 0 bases and 2 bases, with 12 bases remaining between them. Per germline, CDR1 SGHDT and CDR2 YYEEEE. The full variable domain, its missing parts supplied by reference TRBV5-6 and TRBJ2-6, is DAGVTQSPTHLIKTRGQQVTLRCSPKSGHDTVSWYQQALGQGPQFIFQYYEEEERQRGNFPDRFSGHQFPNYSSELNVNALLLGDSALYLCASSLVRGKAGANVLTFGAGSRLTVL.

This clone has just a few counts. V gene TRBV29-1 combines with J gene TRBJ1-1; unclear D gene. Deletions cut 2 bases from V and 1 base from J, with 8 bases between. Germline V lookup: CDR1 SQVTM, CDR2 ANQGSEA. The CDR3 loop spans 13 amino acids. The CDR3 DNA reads TGCAGCGTTGAACGGTACCAGAACACTGAAGCTTTCTTT. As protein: CSVERYQNTEAFF.

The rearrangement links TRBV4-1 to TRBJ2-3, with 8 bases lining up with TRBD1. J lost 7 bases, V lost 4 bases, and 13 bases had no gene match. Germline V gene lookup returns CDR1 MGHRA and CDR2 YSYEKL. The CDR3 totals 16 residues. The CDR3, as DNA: TGCGCCAGCAGCCCCATGGGACAGGAAGATATAAATACGCAGTATTTT. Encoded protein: CASSPMGQEDINTQYF.

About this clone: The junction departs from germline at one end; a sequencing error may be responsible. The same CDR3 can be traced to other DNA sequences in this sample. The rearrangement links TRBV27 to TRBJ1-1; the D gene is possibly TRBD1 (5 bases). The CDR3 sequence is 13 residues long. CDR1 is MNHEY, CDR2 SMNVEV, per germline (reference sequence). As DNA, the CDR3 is TGCGCCAGCAGTCTTCAGGGTTCCACTGAAGCTTTCTTT. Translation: CASSLQGSTEAFF.

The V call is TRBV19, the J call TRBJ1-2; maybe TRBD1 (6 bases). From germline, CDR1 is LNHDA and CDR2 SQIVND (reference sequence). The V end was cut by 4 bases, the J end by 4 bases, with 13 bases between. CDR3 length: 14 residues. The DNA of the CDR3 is TGTGCCAGTAGTAGAAGACAGGTCCTCTATGGCTACACCTTC. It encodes CASSRRQVLYGYTF.

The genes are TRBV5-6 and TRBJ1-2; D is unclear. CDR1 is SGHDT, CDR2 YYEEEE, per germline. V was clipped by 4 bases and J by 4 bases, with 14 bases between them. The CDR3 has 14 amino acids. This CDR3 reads CASSASWPGYGYTF. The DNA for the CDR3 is TGTGCCAGCAGCGCTAGCTGGCCAGGCTATGGCTACACCTTC.

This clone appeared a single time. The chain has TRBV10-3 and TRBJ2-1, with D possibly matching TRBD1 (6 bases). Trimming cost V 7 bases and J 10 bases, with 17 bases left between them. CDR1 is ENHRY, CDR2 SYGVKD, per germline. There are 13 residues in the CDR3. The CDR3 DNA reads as TGTGCCATCACCGGGGACACATTTGGGGAGCAGTTCTTC. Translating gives CAITGDTFGEQFF.

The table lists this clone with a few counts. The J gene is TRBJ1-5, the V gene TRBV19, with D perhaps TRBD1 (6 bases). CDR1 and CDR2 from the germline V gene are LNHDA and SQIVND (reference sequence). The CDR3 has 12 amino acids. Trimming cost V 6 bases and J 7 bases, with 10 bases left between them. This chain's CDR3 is CASRTGRQPQHF. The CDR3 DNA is TGTGCCAGTAGGACAGGACGGCAGCCCCAGCATTTT.

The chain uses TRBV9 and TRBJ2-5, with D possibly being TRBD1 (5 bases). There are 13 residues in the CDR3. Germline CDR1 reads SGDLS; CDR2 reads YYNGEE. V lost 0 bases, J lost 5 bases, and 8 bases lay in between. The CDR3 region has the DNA TGTGCCAGCAGCGTAGATCAGGGCGAGACCCAGTACTTC. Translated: CASSVDQGETQYF.

The CDR3 is CASSFDRLLNYGYTF. For the CDR3, the DNA is TGTGCCAGTAGTTTCGACAGATTACTTAACTATGGCTACACCTTC. The V gene is TRBV19, the J gene TRBJ1-2, with D tentatively TRBD1 (5 bases). CDR3 size: 15 residues. Per germline, CDR1 LNHDA and CDR2 SQIVND (reference sequence). The V gene lost 5 bases and the J gene lost 1 base, with 14 bases spanning the gap. The whole variable domain, remainder taken from reference TRBV19 and TRBJ1-2, is DGGITQSPKYLFRKEGQNVTLSCEQNLNHDAMYWYRQDPGQGLRLIYYSQIVNDFQKGDIAEGYSVSREKKESFPLTVTSAQKNPTAFYLCASSFDRLLNYGYTFGSGTRLTVV.

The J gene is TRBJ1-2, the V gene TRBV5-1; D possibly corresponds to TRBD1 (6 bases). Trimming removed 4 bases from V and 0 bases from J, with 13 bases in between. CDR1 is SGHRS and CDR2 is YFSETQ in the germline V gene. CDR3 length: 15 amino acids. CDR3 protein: CASSTGPVANYGYTF. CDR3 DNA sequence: TGCGCCAGCAGCACAGGGCCCGTCGCTAACTATGGCTACACCTTC.

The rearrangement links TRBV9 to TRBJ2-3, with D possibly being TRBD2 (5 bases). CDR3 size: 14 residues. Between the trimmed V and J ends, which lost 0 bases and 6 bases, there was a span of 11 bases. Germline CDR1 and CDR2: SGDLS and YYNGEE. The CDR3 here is CASSVVGAGDTQYF. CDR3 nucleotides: TGTGCCAGCAGCGTAGTGGGAGCCGGGGATACGCAGTATTTT.

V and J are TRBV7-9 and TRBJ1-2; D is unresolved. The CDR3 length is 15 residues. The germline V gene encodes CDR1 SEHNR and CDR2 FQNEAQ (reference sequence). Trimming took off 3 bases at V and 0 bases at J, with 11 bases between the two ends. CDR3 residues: CASSLDWASNYGYTF. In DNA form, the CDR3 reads TGTGCCAGCAGCTTGGACTGGGCTTCTAACTATGGCTACACCTTC.

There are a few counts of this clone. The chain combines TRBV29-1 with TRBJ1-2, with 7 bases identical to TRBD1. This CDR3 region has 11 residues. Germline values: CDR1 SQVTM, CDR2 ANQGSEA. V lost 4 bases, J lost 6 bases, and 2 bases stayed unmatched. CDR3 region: CSVGQGDGYTF. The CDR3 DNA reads TGCAGCGTTGGACAGGGAGATGGCTACACCTTC.

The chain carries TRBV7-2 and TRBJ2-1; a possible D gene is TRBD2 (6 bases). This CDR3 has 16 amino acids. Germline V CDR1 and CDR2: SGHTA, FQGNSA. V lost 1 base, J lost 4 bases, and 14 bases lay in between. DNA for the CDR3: TGTGCCAGCAGCTTAGGGGCTAGCGTTTCATACAATGAGCAGTTCTTC. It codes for CASSLGASVSYNEQFF.

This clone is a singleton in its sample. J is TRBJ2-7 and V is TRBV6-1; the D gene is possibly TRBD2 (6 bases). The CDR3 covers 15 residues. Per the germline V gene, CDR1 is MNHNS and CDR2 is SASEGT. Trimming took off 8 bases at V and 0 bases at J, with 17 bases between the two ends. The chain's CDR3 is CASRPPGLTSYEQYF. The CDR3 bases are TGTGCCAGCCGCCCCCCCGGACTAACCTCCTACGAGCAGTACTTC.

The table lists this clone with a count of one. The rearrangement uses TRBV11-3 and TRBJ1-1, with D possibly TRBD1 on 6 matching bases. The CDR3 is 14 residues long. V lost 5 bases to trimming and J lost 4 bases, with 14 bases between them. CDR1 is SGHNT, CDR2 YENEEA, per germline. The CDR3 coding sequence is TGTGCCAGCAGCCCGAACACAGGGTTCACTGAAGCTTTCTTT. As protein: CASSPNTGFTEAFF.

The CDR3 region is CASSGGTSGSRKDTQYF. DNA for the CDR3: TGTGCCAGCAGCGGCGGGACTAGCGGGAGTAGGAAGGATACGCAGTATTTT. The V call is TRBV5-4, the J call TRBJ2-3; 14 nucleotides line up with TRBD2. The germline V gene has CDR1 SGHNT and CDR2 YYREEE (reference sequence). The V gene end was trimmed by 4 bases and the J gene end by 6 bases; junction bases not matched to a gene: 10. The CDR3 has 17 amino acids.

The CDR3 sequence is CASSLASGDTEAFF. The CDR3 nucleotides are TGCGCCAGCAGCTTGGCCTCGGGAGACACTGAAGCTTTCTTT. The chain recombines TRBV5-1 with TRBJ1-1; unclear D gene. V gave up 0 bases and J gave up 3 bases, with 9 bases separating them. There are 14 residues in the CDR3. CDR1 and CDR2 (germline): SGHRS, YFSETQ.

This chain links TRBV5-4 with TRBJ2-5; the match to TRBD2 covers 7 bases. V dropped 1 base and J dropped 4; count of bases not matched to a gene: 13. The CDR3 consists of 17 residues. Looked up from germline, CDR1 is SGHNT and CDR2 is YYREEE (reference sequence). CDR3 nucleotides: TGTGCCAGCAGCTTGTTTGTTTCCGCGGGAGTTAGAGAGACCCAGTACTTC. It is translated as CASSLFVSAGVRETQYF.